The next 3 T cell receptor beta chains were all read from a single sample in a study of T cells in Graves' hyperthyroidism and ophthalmopathy. It was RNA transcripts that yielded the amplified TCR beta CDR3 regions. The HTBI primer set drove a first-round RT-PCR of the TCR CDR3. One entry per CDR3 protein, called by TCRdb with MiXCR from the multiplex PCR reads. The data contain around 540,000 distinct CDR3 sequences, 15% to 20% of them singletons. Sequencing was done on a sample of blood. The receptors were sampled from a woman in her twenties or thirties with Graves' ophthalmopathy.

This clonotype has a count of ten or more. This sequence joins TRBV10-3 and TRBJ2-7; 9 bases align to TRBD2. V was pared by 2 bases and J by 1 base, with 3 bases of the junction left unmatched. This CDR3 contains 15 residues. CDR1 is ENHRY, CDR2 SYGVKD, per germline. Written as DNA, the CDR3 is TGTGCCATCAGTGAGGAGACTAGCGGTTCCTACGAGCAGTACTTC. Translated: CAISEETSGSYEQYF.

In this sample, this clonotype turned up many times. The chain joins TRBV11-3 to TRBJ2-2; no clear D. V was trimmed by 5 bases and J by 3 bases, leaving 7 bases between them. CDR1 is SGHNT, CDR2 YENEEA, per germline. This CDR3 contains 13 residues. The CDR3 here is CASSLSHTGELFF. The CDR3 coding sequence is TGTGCCAGCAGCCTGAGTCACACCGGGGAGCTGTTTTTT.

This rearrangement joins TRBV15 to TRBJ2-1; D possibly corresponds to TRBD2 (6 bases). The V gene's germline CDR1 is LNHNV and CDR2 YYDKDF (reference sequence). The CDR3 consists of 14 residues. V lost 1 base and J lost 8, with 12 bases in between. The CDR3 reads CATSRGLVLDEQFF. The CDR3 DNA is TGTGCCACCAGCAGAGGACTAGTTTTGGATGAGCAGTTCTTC.